This T cell receptor beta chain was obtained from a study of PD-1 blockade in classical Hodgkin lymphoma. This table comes from immunoSEQ multiplex PCR, and its TCRdb copy is limited to in-frame clones, with some not included. The data show approximately 93,000 clones, over 75% seen once. On this clone: Compared with germline, one end of the junction differs, possibly owing to a read error.

The CDR3 contains 11 residues. Germline V CDR1 and CDR2: GTSNPN, SVGIG (reference sequence). Time point indicated: cycle 4 day 1 (C4D1), after five to seven weeks of nivolumab. Each patient experienced a relapse that followed autologous stem cell transplantation, and brentuximab vedotin exposure varied. This TCR was sampled from a human donor with classical Hodgkin lymphoma. The V and J genes are TRBV30 and TRBJ2-5; 8 nucleotides align to TRBD2. The material was peripheral blood mononuclear cells (PBMCs), obtained before the fourth cycle of nivolumab. This CDR3 reads CAWSVGAGGNF. CDR3 in DNA: TGTGCCTGGAGTGTAGGGGCGGGAGGAAACTTC.